This T cell receptor (beta chain) originates from a study of T cells in localized non-small cell lung cancer. Study conclusions and caveats: Adjacent uninvolved lung had the highest clonality, suggesting focused antigen responses. Because only a single region of the tumor was sequenced, heterogeneity remains possible. Among the top 100 tumor clones, a median approximately 62 appeared in adjacent lung. Longer overall survival was linked to higher blood T cell density.

Some clones are missing from TCRdb's copy, which holds only in-frame ones; the method was immunoSEQ multiplex PCR. The table shows about 79,000 clones, with approximately 84% occurring only once. Comments on this clone: Antigen: not known.

The CDR3 covers 11 residues. Trimming stripped 8 bases from V and 4 bases from J, with 8 bases between. The germline V gene has CDR1 ENHRY and CDR2 SYGVKD. The TCR comes from an older female donor with stage I lung adenocarcinoma. This chain joins TRBV10-3 and TRBJ2-5; D may match TRBD1 or TRBD2 (5 bases each). The specimen comprised peripheral blood, sampled before any cancer treatment. CDR3 residues: CAIGGSETQYF. In DNA, the CDR3 is TGTGCCATCGGGGGTTCAGAGACCCAGTACTTC.